This T cell receptor (beta chain) was recovered during a study of Tregs in tolerant kidney transplant recipients. Mixed chimerism was transient after nonmyeloablative marrow transplants from related graft donors. Measured with immunoSEQ multiplex PCR; TCRdb has only the in-frame clones, and not every one. In the table there are about 21,000 clones, more than 65% of which are singletons. Trimming took 0 bases from V and 2 from J; bases not matched to a gene: 9. Germline CDR1 is SGHDT and CDR2 is YYEEEE. CDR3 length: 17 amino acids. This specimen consisted of CD8+ T cells from blood (PBMCs), obtained 6 months after the transplant. The TCR sequence derives from a human patient who received a combined kidney and bone marrow transplant. Some T cells could come from the graft donor. The rearrangement uses TRBV5-6 and TRBJ2-3; 7 bases line up with TRBD1. The CDR3 region has the DNA TGTGCCAGCAGCTTGGGGACAGGTGTTTCCCTCACAGATACGCAGTATTTT. Its protein product is CASSLGTGVSLTDTQYF.